This record looks at one TCR beta chain sequence and its context. What it binds is unknown. This record comes from a study of cytomegalovirus exposure and HLA in healthy donors. Study-wide findings and caveats: Reports described diagnosis of cytomegalovirus status by the classifier as highly specific and sensitive. The authors later linked a missense DCLRE1C variant to TCR beta V- and J-gene trimming. Donors were assumed by presence/absence analyses to have roughly uniform sequencing depth. Researchers reportedly found TCR beta sequences accurately predicted most subjects' HLA-A and HLA-B alleles.

The V end was cut by 0 bases, the J end by 0 bases, with 6 bases between. CDR3 length equals 15 residues. Germline-derived CDR1 and CDR2 are MNHEY and SVGAGI. The primer mix had 60 Vbeta and 13 Jbeta primers. The repertoire was sequenced with immunoSEQ multiplex PCR; TCRdb's copy has only in-frame clones and lacks some. The sample records 90,000 to 110,000 clones, roughly 80% being singletons. This receptor was obtained from a man aged 30-40 years in good health and CMV-seropositive. This rearrangement joins TRBV6-5 to TRBJ2-1; D may be TRBD2 (5 bases). Sequenced sample: PBMCs. CDR3 residues: CASSYSGSSYNEQFF. The CDR3 DNA reads as TGTGCCAGCAGTTACTCTGGGAGCTCCTACAATGAGCAGTTCTTC.